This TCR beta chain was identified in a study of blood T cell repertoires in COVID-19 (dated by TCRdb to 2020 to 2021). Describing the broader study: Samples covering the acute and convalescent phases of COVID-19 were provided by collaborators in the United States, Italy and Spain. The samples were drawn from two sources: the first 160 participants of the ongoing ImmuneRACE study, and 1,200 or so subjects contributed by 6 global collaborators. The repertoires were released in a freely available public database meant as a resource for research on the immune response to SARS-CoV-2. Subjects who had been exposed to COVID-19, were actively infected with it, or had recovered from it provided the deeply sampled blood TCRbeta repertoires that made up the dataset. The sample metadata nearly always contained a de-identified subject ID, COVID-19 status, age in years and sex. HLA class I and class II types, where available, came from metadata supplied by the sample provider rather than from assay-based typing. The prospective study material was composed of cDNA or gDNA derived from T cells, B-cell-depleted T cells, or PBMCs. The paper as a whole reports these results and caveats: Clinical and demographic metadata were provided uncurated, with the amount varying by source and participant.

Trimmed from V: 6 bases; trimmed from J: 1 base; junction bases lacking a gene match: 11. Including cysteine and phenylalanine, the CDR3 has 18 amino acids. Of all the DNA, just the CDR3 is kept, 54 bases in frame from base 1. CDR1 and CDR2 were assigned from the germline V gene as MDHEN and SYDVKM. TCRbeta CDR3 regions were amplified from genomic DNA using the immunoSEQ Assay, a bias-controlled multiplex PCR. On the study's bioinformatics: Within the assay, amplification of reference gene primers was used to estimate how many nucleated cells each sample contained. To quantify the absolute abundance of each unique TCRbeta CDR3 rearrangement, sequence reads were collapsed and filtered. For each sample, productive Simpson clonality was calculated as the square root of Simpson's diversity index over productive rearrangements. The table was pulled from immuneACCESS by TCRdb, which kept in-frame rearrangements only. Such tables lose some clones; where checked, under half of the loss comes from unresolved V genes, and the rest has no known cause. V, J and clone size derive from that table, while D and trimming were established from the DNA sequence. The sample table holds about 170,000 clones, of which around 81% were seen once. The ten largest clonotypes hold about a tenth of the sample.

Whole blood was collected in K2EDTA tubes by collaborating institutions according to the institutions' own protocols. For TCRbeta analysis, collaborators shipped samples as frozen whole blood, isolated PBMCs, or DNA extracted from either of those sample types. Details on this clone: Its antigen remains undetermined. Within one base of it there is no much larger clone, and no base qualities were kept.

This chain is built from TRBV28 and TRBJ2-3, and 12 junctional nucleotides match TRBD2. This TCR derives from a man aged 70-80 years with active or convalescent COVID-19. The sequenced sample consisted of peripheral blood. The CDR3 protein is CASSQRTSGNVGTDTQYF. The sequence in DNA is TGTGCCAGCAGCCAACGGACTAGCGGGAACGTGGGCACAGATACGCAGTATTTT.